A selection of T cell receptor beta chains follows, all from one sample in a study of T-cell memory formation after mild COVID-19. In TCRdb, the 5' RACE reads were re-called with MiXCR into one record per CDR3 protein. The sample carries roughly 400,000 distinct CDR3 sequences, roughly 15% recorded once. Sequences were obtained from PBMCs or a T cell subset sorted from them (not recorded which). The receptor set was obtained from a man between 18 and 35 years old who had mild COVID-19 (a few samples of this study predate the infection). Cell type and time point are not known. CDR3s include the opening cysteine and the closing phenylalanine or tryptophan. A D gene is named only where the DNA matches it firmly. Only some rows state a clone size, as once, few, many or a class for expanded clones.

V	J	D	length	size	CDR3	DNA
TRBV15	TRBJ2-1	TRBD1	17	few	CATSRDLAGGLSNEQFF	TGTGCCACCAGCAGAGATTTGGCAGGGGGTCTAAGCAATGAGCAGTTCTTC
TRBV3-1	TRBJ2-1	TRBD2	16	.	CASSQGSGGAYNEQFF	TGTGCCAGCAGCCAAGGGAGCGGGGGGGCCTACAATGAGCAGTTCTTC
TRBV15	TRBJ2-5	.	16	.	CATSRGPRGVEKTQYF	TGTGCCACCAGCAGAGGCCCCCGCGGGGTCGAAAAGACCCAGTACTTC
TRBV5-1	TRBJ1-4	.	16	.	CASSLVTTADNEKLFF	TGCGCCAGCAGCTTGGTGACTACTGCAGATAATGAAAAACTGTTTTTT
TRBV7-2	TRBJ2-5	.	14	.	CASSAGHLRETQYF	TGTGCCAGCAGCGCCGGCCACCTTAGGGAGACCCAGTACTTC
TRBV4-2	TRBJ1-1	.	15	.	CASSQDRGIGTEAFF	TGTGCCAGCAGCCAAGATCGGGGAATAGGCACTGAAGCTTTCTTT
TRBV10-3	TRBJ1-1	TRBD1	12	few	CAISEAGGRAFF	TGTGCCATCAGTGAGGCAGGGGGGAGGGCTTTCTTT
TRBV20-1	TRBJ2-5	TRBD2	12	.	CSAKRGQETQYF	TGCAGTGCAAAGCGGGGTCAAGAGACCCAGTACTTC
TRBV4-1	TRBJ2-3	TRBD2	13	many	CASSFSGGDTQYF	TGCGCCAGCAGCTTCTCGGGGGGGGATACGCAGTATTTT
TRBV19	TRBJ1-6	.	13	few	CASSIGYNSPLHF	TGTGCCAGTAGTATCGGGTATAATTCACCCCTCCACTTT
TRBV5-1	TRBJ1-2	.	13	.	CASSLEGNGGYTF	TGCGCCAGCAGCTTGGAGGGGAACGGTGGCTACACCTTC
TRBV6-1	TRBJ2-7	.	14	.	CASRRDPSLYEQYF	TGTGCCAGCAGGCGGGACCCCTCTTTATACGAGCAGTACTTC